The source of this T cell receptor beta chain is a study of shared clonotypes between healthy human individuals. As to this clone: The antigen remains unidentified.

Study conclusions and caveats: Lower generation probabilities were found for non-shared clonotypes than for those shared by all four donors.

The protocol was immunoSEQ multiplex PCR, while the TCRdb copy is restricted to in-frame clones and leaves out a portion. Of about 2 million clones in the sample, 85% to 95% are singletons; the top ten hold 0.13%. This sequence originates from a man between 18 and 29 years old in good health. The sequencing sample was made of naive CD4+ T cells sorted from blood. Noted subset: CD45RA+ positively selected.

The CDR3 loop is CASRGRVPNGNEQFF. For the CDR3, the DNA is TGTGCCAGCAGGGGTCGGGTACCGAATGGCAATGAGCAGTTCTTC. The chain links TRBV6-1 to TRBJ2-1; the D is unclear. V was shortened by 6 bases and J by 6 bases, with 18 bases between the two germline ends. The CDR3 loop spans 15 amino acids. Germline lookup yields CDR1 MNHNS and CDR2 SASEGT.